Listed below are T cell receptor beta chains from one sample, sequenced in a study of blood T cells in healthy people across ages. TCRdb re-called the 5' RACE reads with MiXCR, one entry per CDR3 protein. The table records approximately 1.5 million distinct CDR3 sequences, approximately 43% of them present only once. Sample: blood. The source of these receptors is a woman aged 18-29 years in good health. Each CDR3 is given with its conserved first and last residue. D genes are given only for firm matches. Not all rows give a size; the values are once, few, many and, for expanded clones, a class.

V gene	clone size	D gene	J gene	CDR3 protein	CDR3 DNA
TRBV11-2	NA	NA	TRBJ2-7	CASSQPKDGSYEQYF	TGTGCCAGCAGCCAGCCGAAGGACGGATCCTACGAGCAGTACTTC
TRBV7-9	once	TRBD1	TRBJ2-7	CASSPRDSISYEQYF	TGTGCCAGCAGCCCCCGGGACAGCATCTCCTACGAGCAGTACTTC
TRBV7-2	NA	NA	TRBJ2-7	CASSDRDHVSYEQYF	TGTGCCAGCAGCGACCGGGACCATGTCTCCTACGAGCAGTACTTC
TRBV5-6	NA	TRBD2	TRBJ2-2	CASSLVGGTSAGELFF	TGTGCCAGCAGCTTGGTCGGAGGGACTAGCGCCGGGGAGCTGTTTTTT
TRBV5-6	NA	TRBD1	TRBJ1-1	CASSIRTGRNTEAFF	TGTGCCAGCAGCATCCGGACAGGAAGAAACACTGAAGCTTTCTTT
TRBV28	NA	NA	TRBJ2-1	CASRVEGGNFPFF	TGTGCCAGCAGGGTGGAGGGCGGTAATTTTCCGTTCTTC
TRBV2	NA	NA	TRBJ1-2	CASSGRPRPDYGYTF	TGTGCCAGCAGTGGCCGACCGAGGCCAGACTATGGCTACACCTTC
TRBV27	few	NA	TRBJ2-1	CASSPQAGNEQFF	TGTGCCAGCAGTCCACAGGCAGGCAATGAGCAGTTCTTC
TRBV5-4	few	NA	TRBJ2-5	CASSLGIAFVGETQYF	TGTGCCAGCAGCTTGGGTATTGCGTTCGTGGGAGAGACCCAGTACTTC
TRBV29-1	NA	NA	TRBJ2-1	CSVWGPQGNEQFF	TGCAGCGTTTGGGGACCTCAGGGCAATGAGCAGTTCTTC
TRBV29-1	many	TRBD2	TRBJ2-3	CSVRTSGVGRNTQYF	TGCAGCGTTAGGACTAGCGGGGTTGGACGGAATACGCAGTATTTT
TRBV28	NA	TRBD1	TRBJ2-7	CASSFRDRVSPYEQYF	TGTGCCAGCAGTTTCCGAGACAGGGTTTCTCCCTACGAGCAGTACTTC
TRBV12-3/TRBV12-4	NA	TRBD1	TRBJ1-2	CASSLRGQEANFGYTF	TGTGCCAGCAGTTTACGGGGACAGGAAGCTAACTTTGGCTACACCTTC
TRBV24-1	few	NA	TRBJ2-3	CATSDGISSGWDTQYF	TGTGCCACCAGTGATGGAATATCCTCCGGGTGGGATACGCAGTATTTT
TRBV7-9	NA	TRBD1	TRBJ1-1	CASTAGVDRALNTEAFF	TGTGCCAGCACCGCCGGGGTGGACAGGGCCTTGAACACTGAAGCTTTCTTT
TRBV7-9	NA	TRBD1	TRBJ1-1	CASSSFQGAQGAFF	TGTGCCAGCAGCTCTTTCCAGGGGGCGCAGGGAGCTTTCTTT
TRBV27	NA	NA	TRBJ2-5	CASSPLGTIETQYF	TGTGCCAGTTCCCCTTTAGGGACAATCGAGACCCAGTACTTC
TRBV18	few	NA	TRBJ1-6	CASSPHGGGNSPLHF	TGTGCCAGCTCACCACACGGGGGCGGTAATTCACCCCTCCACTTT
TRBV7-9	NA	NA	TRBJ1-2	CASTQSAVSPMGYTF	TGTGCCAGCACCCAGAGCGCAGTTTCCCCCATGGGCTACACCTTC
TRBV5-6	NA	NA	TRBJ2-1	CASSLAREFGNEQFF	TGTGCCAGCAGCTTGGCAAGGGAGTTCGGCAATGAGCAGTTCTTC
TRBV7-6	few	NA	TRBJ1-2	CASSLGGSWDYGYTF	TGTGCCAGCAGCTTAGGGGGAAGTTGGGACTATGGCTACACCTTC
TRBV11-2	NA	NA	TRBJ2-2	CATAGLTNTGELFF	TGTGCCACGGCGGGGTTGACTAACACCGGGGAGCTGTTTTTT
TRBV20-1	NA	NA	TRBJ2-7	CSAEHLSYEQYF	TGCAGTGCTGAGCATTTATCCTACGAGCAGTACTTC
TRBV6-5	few	NA	TRBJ2-2	CASNRLTGLETGELFF	TGTGCCAGCAACCGTCTAACAGGGTTAGAGACCGGGGAGCTGTTTTTT
TRBV25-1	NA	NA	TRBJ1-2	CASSVGHGGYTF	TGTGCCAGCAGTGTAGGTCATGGTGGCTACACCTTC
TRBV7-2	NA	TRBD1	TRBJ2-7	CASSSYRGDDEQYF	TGTGCCAGCAGCTCCTACAGGGGTGACGACGAGCAGTACTTC
TRBV20-1	few	NA	TRBJ2-6	CSAREGGNSGANVLTF	TGCAGTGCTAGAGAAGGGGGTAACTCTGGGGCCAACGTCCTGACTTTC
TRBV5-6	NA	TRBD2	TRBJ2-1	CASSLVRGVEGEQFF	TGTGCCAGCAGCTTGGTTCGGGGGGTAGAAGGTGAGCAGTTCTTC
TRBV6-6	NA	NA	TRBJ2-2	CASNRDSTGELFF	TGTGCCAGCAACAGGGATAGCACCGGGGAGCTGTTTTTT
TRBV7-9	few	NA	TRBJ1-5	CASSLGSRGREVQPQHF	TGTGCCAGCAGCTTAGGTTCGAGGGGTCGAGAGGTTCAGCCCCAGCATTTT
TRBV20-1	NA	NA	TRBJ2-1	CSAGTKLYNEQFF	TGCAGTGCGGGGACAAAACTCTACAATGAGCAGTTCTTC
TRBV12-3/TRBV12-4	few	TRBD1	TRBJ2-1	CASSTGTGEYNEQFF	TGTGCCAGCAGCACAGGGACAGGGGAATACAATGAGCAGTTCTTC
TRBV7-2	NA	NA	TRBJ2-7	CASSPTLLENEQYF	TGTGCCAGCAGCCCTACCTTACTAGAGAATGAGCAGTACTTC
TRBV4-1	few	TRBD2	TRBJ2-3	CASSQAGVLDTQYF	TGCGCCAGCAGCCAGGCGGGGGTTTTAGATACGCAGTATTTT
TRBV27	NA	TRBD1	TRBJ1-5	CASSPLAGQGNQPQHF	TGTGCCAGCAGCCCACTTGCGGGACAGGGCAATCAGCCCCAGCATTTT
TRBV29-1	NA	TRBD2	TRBJ2-3	CSVEGLAMGPDTQYF	TGCAGCGTTGAGGGACTAGCGATGGGGCCAGATACGCAGTATTTT
TRBV10-1	once	NA	TRBJ1-4	CASSAGVGEKLFF	TGCGCCAGCAGTGCAGGGGTTGGGGAAAAACTGTTTTTT